Described below is a single T cell receptor (beta chain) sequence and its context. The antigen is not known. The data are from a study of Tregs in tolerant kidney transplant recipients. Study-wide findings and caveats: Few patients were studied, so findings need validation in larger groups. Activated donor B cell expansion appeared to reveal the most relevant donor-specific TCRbeta repertoire. No direct test of biological reproducibility was done here.

Unstimulated regulatory T cells (CD4+CD25+CD127-), CD4+CD25- non-regulatory cells, CD4 and CD8 cells were FACS-sorted from thawed PBMCs. The V end lost 4 bases, the J end lost 9 bases, and 16 bases lay between the germline ends. This CDR3 has 13 residues. CDR1 and CDR2 from the germline V gene are SQVTM and ANQGSEA. Method: immunoSEQ multiplex PCR; TCRdb's copy keeps in-frame clones and lacks some. The sample contains hundreds of thousands of clones, about 86% of which appear only once. This sequence was found in a human donor in good health. The material sequenced was CD4+ T cells from blood. The V gene is TRBV29-1, the J gene TRBJ1-5, with unresolved D. The CDR3 DNA follows: TGCAGCGTTGTAATTGACCGCGATCGGCCCCAGCATTTT. Translating it yields CSVVIDRDRPQHF.